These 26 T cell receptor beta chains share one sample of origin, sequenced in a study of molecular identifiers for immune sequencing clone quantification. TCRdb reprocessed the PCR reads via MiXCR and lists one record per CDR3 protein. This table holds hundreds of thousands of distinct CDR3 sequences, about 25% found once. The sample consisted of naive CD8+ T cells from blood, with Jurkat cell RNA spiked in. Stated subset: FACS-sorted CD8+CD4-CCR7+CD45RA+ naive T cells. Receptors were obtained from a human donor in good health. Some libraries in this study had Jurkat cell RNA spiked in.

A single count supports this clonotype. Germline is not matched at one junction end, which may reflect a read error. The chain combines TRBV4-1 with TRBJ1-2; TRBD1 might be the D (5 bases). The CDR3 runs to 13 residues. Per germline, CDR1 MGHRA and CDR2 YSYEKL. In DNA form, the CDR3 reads TGCGCCAGCAGCCAAGATAGGGACTATGGCTGCACCTTC. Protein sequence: CASSQDRDYGCTF.

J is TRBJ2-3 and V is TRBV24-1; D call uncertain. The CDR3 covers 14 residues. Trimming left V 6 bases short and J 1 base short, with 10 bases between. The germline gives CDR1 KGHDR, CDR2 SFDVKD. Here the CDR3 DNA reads TGTGCCACCAGTACGGCGGCAGGCACAGATACGCAGTATTTT. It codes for CATSTAAGTDTQYF.

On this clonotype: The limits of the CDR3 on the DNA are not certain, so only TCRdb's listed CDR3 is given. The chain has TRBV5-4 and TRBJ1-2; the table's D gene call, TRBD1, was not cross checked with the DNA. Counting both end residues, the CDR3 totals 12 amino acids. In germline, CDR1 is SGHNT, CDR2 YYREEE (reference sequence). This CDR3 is CASSWGTGSPIF.

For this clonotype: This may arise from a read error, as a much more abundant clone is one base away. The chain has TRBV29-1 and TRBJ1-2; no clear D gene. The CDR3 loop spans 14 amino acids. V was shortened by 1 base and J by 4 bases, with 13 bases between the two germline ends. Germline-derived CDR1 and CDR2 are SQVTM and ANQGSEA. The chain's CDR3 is CSVEGATATYGYTF. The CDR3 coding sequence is TGCAGCGTTGAAGGGGCAACAGCCACCTATGGCTACACCTTC. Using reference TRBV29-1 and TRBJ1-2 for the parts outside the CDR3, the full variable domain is SAVISQKPSRDICQRGTSLTIQCQVDSQVTMMFWYRQQPGQSLTLIATANQGSEATYESGFVIDKFPISRPNLTFSTLTVSNMSPEDSSIYLCSVEGATATYGYTFGSGTRLTVV.

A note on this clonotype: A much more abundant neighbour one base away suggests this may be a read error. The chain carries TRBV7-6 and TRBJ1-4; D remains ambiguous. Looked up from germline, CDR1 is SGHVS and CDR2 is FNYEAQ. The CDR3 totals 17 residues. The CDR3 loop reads CASSLVIQPATSEKLFF. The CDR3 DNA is TGTGCCAGCAGCTTAGTGATACAGCCTGCAACTAGTGAAAAACTGTTTTTT. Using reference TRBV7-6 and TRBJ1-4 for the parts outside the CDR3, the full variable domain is GAGVSQSPRYKVTKRGQDVALRCDPISGHVSLYWYRQALGQGPEFLTYFNYEAQQDKSGLPNDRFSAERPEGSISTLTIQRTEQRDSAMYRCASSLVIQPATSEKLFFGSGTQLSVL.

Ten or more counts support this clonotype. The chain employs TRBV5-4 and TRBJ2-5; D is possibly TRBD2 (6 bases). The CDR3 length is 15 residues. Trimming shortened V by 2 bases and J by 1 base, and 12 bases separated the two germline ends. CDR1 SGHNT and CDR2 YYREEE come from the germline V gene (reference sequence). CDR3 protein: CASSFTGVSQETQYF. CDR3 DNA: TGTGCCAGCAGCTTTACGGGGGTGTCCCAAGAGACCCAGTACTTC.

The CDR3 spells CASSVVELAVRETQYF. The CDR3 nucleotides are TGTGCCAGCAGTGTTGTAGAACTAGCTGTTAGGGAGACCCAGTACTTC. The genes are TRBV2 and TRBJ2-5; possibly TRBD2 for D (6 bases). Trimming pared 4 bases from V and 5 bases from J, leaving 20 bases between. This CDR3 contains 16 residues. Germline V CDR1 and CDR2: SNHLY, FYNNEI.

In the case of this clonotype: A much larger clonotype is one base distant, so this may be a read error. The CDR3 sequence: CSARPDSSRGGSTDAQYF. Written as DNA, the CDR3 is TGCAGTGCTAGACCTGACTCTTCCAGGGGAGGGAGCACAGATGCGCAGTATTTT. The chain has TRBV20-1 and TRBJ2-3; tentative D call: TRBD2 (7 bases). CDR3 length: 18 amino acids. Germline CDR1 is DFQATT and CDR2 is SNEGSKA (reference sequence).

Written as DNA, the CDR3 is TGTGCCAGTAGCCCGACTAGCGGATACGGGGAGGCCTACGAGCAGTACTTC. This translates into CASSPTSGYGEAYEQYF. V and J are TRBV19 and TRBJ2-7, with 9 bases lining up with TRBD2. Germline CDR1 and CDR2: LNHDA and SQIVND (reference sequence). Trimming took 6 bases from V and 2 from J; bases not matched to a gene: 14. The CDR3 is 17 residues long. The whole variable domain, filled in from reference TRBV19 and TRBJ2-7, reads DGGITQSPKYLFRKEGQNVTLSCEQNLNHDAMYWYRQDPGQGLRLIYYSQIVNDFQKGDIAEGYSVSREKKESFPLTVTSAQKNPTAFYLCASSPTSGYGEAYEQYFGPGTRLTVT.

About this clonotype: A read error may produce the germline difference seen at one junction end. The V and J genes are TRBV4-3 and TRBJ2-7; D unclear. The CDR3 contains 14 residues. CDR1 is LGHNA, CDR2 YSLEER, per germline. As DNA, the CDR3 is TGCGCCCGCCGCCCAGGCCAGTACTCCTACGCGCCGTCCTTC. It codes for CARRPGQYSYAPSF.

The CDR3 protein is CASSLAQPGQPGGNEQFF. CDR3 bases: TGCGCCAGCAGCTTGGCCCAACCGGGACAACCCGGAGGAAATGAGCAGTTCTTC. The genes are TRBV5-1 and TRBJ2-1; possibly TRBD1 for D (6 bases). The ends were cut back, 0 bases at V and 7 bases at J, with 23 bases in the middle. Germline CDR1 and CDR2: SGHRS and YFSETQ. The CDR3 spans 18 residues.

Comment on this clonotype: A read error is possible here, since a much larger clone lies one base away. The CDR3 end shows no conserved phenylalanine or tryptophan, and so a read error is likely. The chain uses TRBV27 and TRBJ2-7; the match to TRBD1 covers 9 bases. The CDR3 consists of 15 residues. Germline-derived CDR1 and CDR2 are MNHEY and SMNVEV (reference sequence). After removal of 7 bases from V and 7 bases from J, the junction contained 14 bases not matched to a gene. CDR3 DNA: TGTGCCAGCAAAACCGGGACAGGGTTTTATTGGGAGCAGTACCTC. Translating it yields CASKTGTGFYWEQYL.

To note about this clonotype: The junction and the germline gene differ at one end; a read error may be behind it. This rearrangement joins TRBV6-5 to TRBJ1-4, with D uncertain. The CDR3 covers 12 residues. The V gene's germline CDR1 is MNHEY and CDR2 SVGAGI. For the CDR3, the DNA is TGTGCCAGCAGTCCGAATAATGAAAAACTGATTTTT. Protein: CASSPNNEKLIF.

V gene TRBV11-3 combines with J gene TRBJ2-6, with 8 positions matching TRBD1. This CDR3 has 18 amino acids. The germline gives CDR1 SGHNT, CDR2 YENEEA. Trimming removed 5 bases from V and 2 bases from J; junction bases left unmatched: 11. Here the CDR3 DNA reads TGTGCCAGCAGCCCAAGACAGGGGAAAGACGCTGGGGCCAACGTCCTGACTTTC. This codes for CASSPRQGKDAGANVLTF.

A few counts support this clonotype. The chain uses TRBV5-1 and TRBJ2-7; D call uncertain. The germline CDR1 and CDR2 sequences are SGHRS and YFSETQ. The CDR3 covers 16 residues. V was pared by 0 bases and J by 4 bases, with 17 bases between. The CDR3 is CASSLDGPPETYEQYF. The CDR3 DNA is TGCGCCAGCAGCTTGGATGGTCCCCCGGAGACTTACGAGCAGTACTTC.

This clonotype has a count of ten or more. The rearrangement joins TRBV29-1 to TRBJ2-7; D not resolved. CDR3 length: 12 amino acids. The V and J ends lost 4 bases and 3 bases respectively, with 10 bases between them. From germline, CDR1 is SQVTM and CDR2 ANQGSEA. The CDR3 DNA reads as TGCAGCGTTGGGGATGGGTTCTACGAGCAGTACTTC. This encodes CSVGDGFYEQYF.

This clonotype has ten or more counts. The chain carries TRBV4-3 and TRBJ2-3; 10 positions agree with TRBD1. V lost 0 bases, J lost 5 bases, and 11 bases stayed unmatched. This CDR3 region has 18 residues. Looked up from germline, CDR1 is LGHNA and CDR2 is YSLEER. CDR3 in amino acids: CASSQDGIRDRGRDTQYF. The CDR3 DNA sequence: TGCGCCAGCAGCCAAGACGGGATCCGGGACAGGGGTAGAGATACGCAGTATTTT.

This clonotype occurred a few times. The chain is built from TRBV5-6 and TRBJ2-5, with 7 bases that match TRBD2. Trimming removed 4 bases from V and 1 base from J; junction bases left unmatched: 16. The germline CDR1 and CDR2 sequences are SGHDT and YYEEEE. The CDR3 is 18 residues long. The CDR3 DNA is TGTGCCAGCAGCGACCTATCTCCGGGAATAGCGGGCCAAGAGACCCAGTACTTC. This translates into CASSDLSPGIAGQETQYF.

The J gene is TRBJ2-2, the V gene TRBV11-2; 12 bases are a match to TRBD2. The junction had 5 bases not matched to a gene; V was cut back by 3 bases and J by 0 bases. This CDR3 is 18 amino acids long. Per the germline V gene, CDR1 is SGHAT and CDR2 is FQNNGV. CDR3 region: CASSFGLAGGPNTGELFF. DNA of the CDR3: TGTGCCAGCAGCTTCGGTCTAGCGGGGGGGCCGAACACCGGGGAGCTGTTTTTT.

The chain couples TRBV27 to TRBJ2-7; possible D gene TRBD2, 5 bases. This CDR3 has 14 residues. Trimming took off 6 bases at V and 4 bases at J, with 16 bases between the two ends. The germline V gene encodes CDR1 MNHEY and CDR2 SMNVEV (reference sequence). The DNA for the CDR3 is TGTGCCAGCAGCCCGGCGGGTCGTGGGTACGAGCAGTACTTC. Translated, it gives CASSPAGRGYEQYF.

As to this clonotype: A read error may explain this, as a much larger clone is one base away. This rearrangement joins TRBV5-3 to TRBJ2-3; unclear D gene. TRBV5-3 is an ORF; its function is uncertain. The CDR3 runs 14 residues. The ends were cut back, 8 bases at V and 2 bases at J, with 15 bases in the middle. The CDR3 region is CASSIGRHTDTQYF. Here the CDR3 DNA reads TGTGCCAGCAGCATCGGCAGACACACAGATACGCAGTATTTT.

The DNA of the CDR3 is TGTGCCTGGAGTGTACGGCTGGGCAGCCACAATGGCTACACCTTC. Amino acids: CAWSVRLGSHNGYTF. V gene TRBV30 combines with J gene TRBJ1-2; D unresolved. Germline V gene sequence: CDR1 GTSNPN, CDR2 SVGIG (reference sequence). Deletions cut 0 bases from V and 6 bases from J, with 17 bases between. The CDR3 has 15 amino acids.

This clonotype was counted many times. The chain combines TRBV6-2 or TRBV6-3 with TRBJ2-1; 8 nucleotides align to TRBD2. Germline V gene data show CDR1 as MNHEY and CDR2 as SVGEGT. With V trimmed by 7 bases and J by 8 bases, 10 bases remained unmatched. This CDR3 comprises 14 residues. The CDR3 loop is CASTYGSGSYEQFF. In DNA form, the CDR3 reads TGTGCCAGCACCTATGGCAGCGGGAGCTATGAGCAGTTCTTC.

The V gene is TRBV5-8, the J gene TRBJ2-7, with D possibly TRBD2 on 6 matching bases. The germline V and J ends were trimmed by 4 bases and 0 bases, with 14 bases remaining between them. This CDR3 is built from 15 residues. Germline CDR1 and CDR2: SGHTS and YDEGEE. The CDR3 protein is CASSPAGGYSYEQYF. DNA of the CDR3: TGTGCCAGCAGCCCTGCTGGGGGGTACTCCTACGAGCAGTACTTC.

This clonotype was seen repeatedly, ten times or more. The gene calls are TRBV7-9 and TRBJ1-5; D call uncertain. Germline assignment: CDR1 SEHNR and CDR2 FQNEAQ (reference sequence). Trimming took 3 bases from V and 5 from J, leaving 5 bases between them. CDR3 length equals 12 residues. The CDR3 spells CASSFADQPQHF. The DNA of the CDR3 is TGTGCCAGCAGCTTTGCCGATCAGCCCCAGCATTTT.

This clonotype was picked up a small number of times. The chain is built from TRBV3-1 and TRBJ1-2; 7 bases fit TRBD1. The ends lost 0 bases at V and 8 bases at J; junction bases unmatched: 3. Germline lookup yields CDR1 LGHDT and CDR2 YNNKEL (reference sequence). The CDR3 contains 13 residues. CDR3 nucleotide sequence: TGTGCCAGCAGCCAAGATACAGGGGTCGGCTACACCTTC. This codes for CASSQDTGVGYTF.